This T cell receptor beta chain was captured by sequencing in a study of T cell changes during pregnancy in multiple sclerosis. Profiled with immunoSEQ multiplex PCR; TCRdb holds only in-frame clones, not every one. The repertoire includes about 97,000 clones, less than 95% of them detected once, and around 0.78% sits in the top ten. To note about this clone: At one end the junction does not follow the germline gene, possibly because of a read error.

Germline lookup yields CDR1 SGHKS and CDR2 YYEKEE (reference sequence). The CDR3 contains 16 residues. The origin of this receptor is a female donor in good health, enrolled as a control in a pregnancy study. This chain connects TRBV5-5 to TRBJ1-4; maybe TRBD1 (6 bases). The source was peripheral blood, collected in the second trimester of pregnancy. The CDR3 here is CASSLVFRGTDEKLFF. The CDR3 DNA reads as TGTGCCAGCAGCTTGGTGTTCAGGGGAACTGATGAAAAACTGTTTTTT.